The 30 T cell receptor beta chains below come from one sample, sequenced in a study of shared clonotypes between healthy human individuals. The data were produced by immunoSEQ multiplex PCR, yet TCRdb's version contains in-frame clones alone and is incomplete. The data contain approximately 1,500,000 clones, 95% to 99% of them singletons. Sequenced material: naive CD4+ T cells sorted from blood. Subset: CD45RA+ positively selected. The receptors come from a man aged 25 to 40 in good health.

The chain has TRBV4-3 and TRBJ2-5; TRBD2 is a possible D gene (7 bases). This CDR3 contains 16 residues. CDR1 LGHNA and CDR2 YSLEER come from the germline V gene. Trimming pared 4 bases from V and 4 bases from J, leaving 19 bases between. DNA for the CDR3: TGCGCCAGCAGCCCCGAGGGGGGGACGCACGGAGAGACCCAGTACTTC. This gives the protein CASSPEGGTHGETQYF.

J is TRBJ2-1 and V is TRBV5-6; TRBD2 aligns across 7 bases. CDR1 and CDR2 from the germline V gene are SGHDT and YYEEEE. With 3 bases clipped from V and 10 bases from J, the junction kept 10 bases outside the gene matches. This CDR3 has 14 amino acids. The CDR3 DNA sequence: TGTGCCAGCAGCTCAAAGCGGGGTCTGGAAGAGCAGTTCTTC. Protein sequence: CASSSKRGLEEQFF.

Comments on this clone: Other DNA sequences in this sample translate to the same CDR3. The chain employs TRBV18 and TRBJ2-7, with D perhaps TRBD1 (6 bases). Trimming left V 2 bases short and J 0 bases short, with 8 bases between. The length of the CDR3 is 14 residues. Germline V gene lookup returns CDR1 KGHSH and CDR2 LQKENI. The CDR3 sequence is CASSPTTGSYEQYF. In DNA, the CDR3 is TGTGCCAGCTCACCAACGACAGGCTCCTACGAGCAGTACTTC. Drawing the rest from reference TRBV18 and TRBJ2-7, the complete variable domain is NAGVMQNPRHLVRRRGQEARLRCSPMKGHSHVYWYRQLPEEGLKFMVYLQKENIIDESGMPKERFSAEFPKEGPSILRIQQVVRGDSAAYFCASSPTTGSYEQYFGPGTRLTVT.

Regarding this clone: Additional DNA sequences in this sample encode the identical CDR3. The chain carries TRBV5-1 and TRBJ1-5; 7 nucleotides line up with TRBD1. Germline V lookup: CDR1 SGHRS, CDR2 YFSETQ. CDR3 length: 14 residues. J lost 10 bases, V lost 0 bases, and 7 bases had no gene match. This CDR3 is CASSLDPGGQPQHF. Written as DNA, the CDR3 is TGCGCCAGCAGCTTGGATCCAGGGGGACAACCCCAGCATTTT.

The chain employs TRBV6-1 and TRBJ2-7; possibly TRBD2 for D (5 bases). V lost 4 bases and J 0 bases, leaving 25 bases between the germline ends. The CDR3 contains 19 residues. CDR1 and CDR2 from the germline V gene are MNHNS and SASEGT. The CDR3 nucleotides read TGTGCCAGCAGTGGCCGTGGGATCCAAGACCGGGATTACTCCTACGAGCAGTACTTC. It specifies CASSGRGIQDRDYSYEQYF.

The chain couples TRBV28 to TRBJ2-2; D is unclear. Germline values: CDR1 MDHEN, CDR2 SYDVKM. The CDR3 is made up of 16 amino acids. V lost 5 bases to trimming and J lost 3 bases, with 16 bases between them. CDR3 sequence (DNA): TGTGCCAGCAGTGATTATTGGATGTATGACACCGGGGAGCTGTTTTTT. Encoded protein: CASSDYWMYDTGELFF.

The V gene is TRBV7-9, the J gene TRBJ1-4, with 11 bases identical to TRBD1. In germline, CDR1 is SEHNR, CDR2 FQNEAQ (reference sequence). The CDR3 spans 17 residues. After removal of 5 bases from V and 1 base from J, the junction contained 6 bases not matched to a gene. The CDR3 sequence: CASSPGQGARTNEKLFF. Here the CDR3 DNA reads TGTGCCAGCAGCCCAGGACAGGGGGCGAGAACTAATGAAAAACTGTTTTTT.

The chain joins TRBV28 to TRBJ1-1; D not certain. The germline CDR1 and CDR2 sequences are MDHEN and SYDVKM. V dropped 6 bases and J dropped 7 bases, with 12 bases sitting between them. This CDR3 has 12 residues. CDR3 amino acids: CASRPRWGEAFF. CDR3 nucleotides: TGTGCCAGCAGACCGAGGTGGGGTGAAGCTTTCTTT.

This sequence joins TRBV28 and TRBJ1-4; 9 bases align to TRBD1. CDR3 size: 21 residues. Germline lookup yields CDR1 MDHEN and CDR2 SYDVKM. V trimming: 6 bases; J trimming: 3 bases; junction bases outside the gene matches: 23. CDR3 region: CASRQPSGGQGFGEANEKLFF. DNA of the CDR3: TGTGCCAGCAGACAGCCCTCAGGGGGACAGGGTTTCGGAGAAGCTAATGAAAAACTGTTTTTT.

V usage is TRBV9 and J usage is TRBJ1-1; perhaps TRBD1 as D (5 bases). The CDR3 is 13 residues long. The V end was cut by 4 bases, the J end by 2 bases, with 9 bases between. Germline loops: CDR1 SGDLS, CDR2 YYNGEE. CDR3 loop: CASSRGGNTEAFF. The CDR3 nucleotides read TGTGCCAGCAGCAGGGGAGGAAACACTGAAGCTTTCTTT. The full variable domain, rest sourced from reference TRBV9 and TRBJ1-1, is DSGVTQTPKHLITATGQRVTLRCSPRSGDLSVYWYQQSLDQGLQFLIQYYNGEERAKGNILERFSAQQFPDLHSELNLSSLELGDSALYFCASSRGGNTEAFFGQGTRLTVV.

The chain's CDR3 is CASSFGGLKDYEQYF. The CDR3 DNA follows: TGCGCCAGCAGCTTTGGAGGGTTGAAGGACTACGAGCAGTACTTC. This chain connects TRBV5-1 to TRBJ2-7; a possible D gene is TRBD2 (6 bases). This CDR3 region has 15 residues. CDR1 is SGHRS and CDR2 is YFSETQ in the germline V gene. Trimming pared 2 bases from V and 3 bases from J, leaving 15 bases between.

V gene TRBV27 combines with J gene TRBJ2-6, with unresolved D. Per the germline V gene, CDR1 is MNHEY and CDR2 is SMNVEV (reference sequence). The CDR3 is 15 residues long. The V and J ends lost 3 bases and 0 bases respectively, with 6 bases between them. CDR3 protein: CASSLSDSGANVLTF. CDR3 bases: TGTGCCAGCAGTTTGTCAGACTCTGGGGCCAACGTCCTGACTTTC. Full variable domain (missing parts from reference TRBV27 and TRBJ2-6): EAQVTQNPRYLITVTGKKLTVTCSQNMNHEYMSWYRQDPGLGLRQIYYSMNVEVTDKGDVPEGYKVSRKEKRNFPLILESPSPNQTSLYFCASSLSDSGANVLTFGAGSRLTVL.

The chain has TRBV5-8 and TRBJ2-7; 10 nucleotides align to TRBD1. Germline-derived CDR1 and CDR2 are SGHTS and YDEGEE. The V segment lost 4 bases and the J segment 8 bases; nucleotides outside the gene matches: 6. The CDR3 extends over 13 amino acids. The CDR3, as DNA: TGTGCCAGCAGCGACCGGGACAGGGGAAAGCAGTACTTC. This gives the protein CASSDRDRGKQYF.

This clone was seen a single time. J is TRBJ2-5 and V is TRBV5-5; TRBD1 matches 8 bases. The CDR3 length is 15 residues. In germline, CDR1 is SGHKS, CDR2 YYEKEE (reference sequence). V trimming: 4 bases; J trimming: 1 base; junction bases outside the gene matches: 6. This CDR3 reads CASSAVGTGQETQYF. In DNA form, the CDR3 reads TGTGCCAGCAGCGCGGTCGGGACAGGCCAAGAGACCCAGTACTTC. The full variable domain, in which reference TRBV5-5 and TRBJ2-5 provide the parts outside the CDR3, is DAGVTQSPTHLIKTRGQQVTLRCSPISGHKSVSWYQQVLGQGPQFIFQYYEKEERGRGNFPDRFSARQFPNYSSELNVNALLLGDSALYLCASSAVGTGQETQYFGPGTRLLVL.

The V gene is TRBV28, the J gene TRBJ2-1; 10 nucleotides line up with TRBD2. The CDR3 has 15 amino acids. J lost 2 bases, V lost 5 bases, and 3 bases had no gene match. Germline-derived CDR1 and CDR2 are MDHEN and SYDVKM. Written as DNA, the CDR3 is TGTGCCAGCAGTATTAGCGGGAGGACCTACAATGAGCAGTTCTTC. Its protein product is CASSISGRTYNEQFF.

V usage is TRBV28 and J usage is TRBJ2-7; the D gene is possibly TRBD1 (5 bases). The CDR3 has 15 amino acids. CDR1 and CDR2 from the germline V gene are MDHEN and SYDVKM. The V gene lost 5 bases and the J gene lost 0 bases, with 14 bases spanning the gap. CDR3 amino acids: CASSNLRQSSYEQYF. The CDR3 region has the DNA TGTGCCAGCAGTAATCTAAGACAGAGCTCCTACGAGCAGTACTTC. Complete variable domain (other parts from reference TRBV28 and TRBJ2-7): DVKVTQSSRYLVKRTGEKVFLECVQDMDHENMFWYRQDPGLGLRLIYFSYDVKMKEKGDIPEGYSVSREKKERFSLILESASTNQTSMYLCASSNLRQSSYEQYFGPGTRLTVT.

The chain has TRBV28 and TRBJ2-1, with D possibly matching TRBD1 (5 bases). This CDR3 comprises 15 residues. Per the germline V gene, CDR1 is MDHEN and CDR2 is SYDVKM. Deletions cut 5 bases from V and 8 bases from J, with 19 bases between. CDR3 sequence reads: CASSTRTNGRDEQFF. CDR3 in DNA: TGTGCCAGCAGTACCCGGACAAACGGCAGGGATGAGCAGTTCTTC.

V usage is TRBV14 and J usage is TRBJ2-7, with 8 bases fitting TRBD1. CDR3 size: 15 residues. Germline V gives CDR1 SGHDN, CDR2 FVKESK. V gave up 3 bases and J gave up 3 bases; unmatched junction bases: 7. In DNA, the CDR3 is TGTGCCAGCAGCCAGGAGAGGACAGGGTTCTACGAGCAGTACTTC. The encoded protein is CASSQERTGFYEQYF.

The chain carries TRBV5-4 and TRBJ2-1; no clear D gene. V gave up 4 bases and J gave up 0 bases, with 11 bases separating them. Germline CDR1 is SGHNT and CDR2 is YYREEE (reference sequence). The CDR3 sequence is 15 residues long. CDR3 protein: CASSPATSSYNEQFF. The DNA for the CDR3 is TGTGCCAGCAGCCCCGCTACGAGCTCCTACAATGAGCAGTTCTTC. The entire variable domain, with the rest obtained from reference TRBV5-4 and TRBJ2-1, is as follows: ETGVTQSPTHLIKTRGQQVTLRCSSQSGHNTVSWYQQALGQGPQFIFQYYREEENGRGNFPPRFSGLQFPNYSSELNVNALELDDSALYLCASSPATSSYNEQFFGPGTRLTVL.

This chain connects TRBV20-1 to TRBJ1-2; D is unresolved. This CDR3 spans 11 amino acids. V lost 6 bases and J lost 5, with 10 bases in between. Germline V lookup: CDR1 DFQATT, CDR2 SNEGSKA (reference sequence). This CDR3 is CSARAGYGYTF. The CDR3 DNA reads TGCAGTGCGAGGGCCGGTTATGGCTACACCTTC.

The V and J genes are TRBV30 and TRBJ2-7, with D unresolved. The V gene's germline CDR1 is GTSNPN and CDR2 SVGIG (reference sequence). The CDR3 consists of 11 residues. Trimming left V 8 bases short and J 0 bases short, with 8 bases between. Here the CDR3 reads CAQASSYEQYF. The CDR3 DNA follows: TGTGCCCAGGCCAGCTCCTACGAGCAGTACTTC.

This sequence joins TRBV14 and TRBJ2-3; D is undetermined. Trimming removed 6 bases from V and 5 bases from J, with 3 bases in between. CDR3 size: 10 residues. From germline, CDR1 is SGHDN and CDR2 FVKESK. The CDR3 nucleotides are TGTGCCAGCAGTGGAGATACGCAGTATTTT. Its protein is CASSGDTQYF. Full variable domain (rest looked up from reference TRBV14 and TRBJ2-3): EAGVTQFPSHSVIEKGQTVTLRCDPISGHDNLYWYRRVMGKEIKFLLHFVKESKQDESGMPNNRFLAERTGGTYSTLKVQPAELEDSGVYFCASSGDTQYFGPGTRLTVL.

This clone was seen a single time. The genes are TRBV11-3 and TRBJ2-2; the D gene is possibly TRBD1 (6 bases). V was pared by 4 bases and J by 6 bases, with 15 bases between. This CDR3 spans 15 amino acids. CDR1 SGHNT and CDR2 YENEEA come from the germline V gene. The CDR3 spells CASSSPPQGSGELFF. The CDR3 DNA reads as TGTGCCAGCAGCTCACCTCCTCAGGGGTCCGGGGAGCTGTTTTTT.

V is TRBV19 and J is TRBJ2-7, with 9 bases matching TRBD2. Germline V CDR1 and CDR2: LNHDA, SQIVND (reference sequence). The CDR3 contains 15 residues. Trimming at V came to 2 bases and at J to 1 base, leaving 3 bases not matched to a gene. CDR3 residues: CASSISSGRSYEQYF. As DNA, the CDR3 is TGTGCCAGTAGTATAAGTAGCGGGAGATCCTACGAGCAGTACTTC.

This chain's CDR3 is CASSTRAGDSYNEQFF. The DNA for the CDR3 is TGTGCCAGCAGCACCCGAGCGGGCGACTCCTACAATGAGCAGTTCTTC. This chain links TRBV7-2 with TRBJ2-1, with a tentative D call TRBD2 (6 bases). This CDR3 region has 16 residues. With 5 bases removed from V and 0 bases from J, the gap between germline ends came to 14 bases. CDR1 SGHTA and CDR2 FQGNSA come from the germline V gene.

This clone was seen once. The genes are TRBV28 and TRBJ1-4, with TRBD1 matching 7 bases. Germline CDR1 reads MDHEN; CDR2 reads SYDVKM. The CDR3 spans 13 residues. V shed 10 bases, J shed 5 bases, and the junction held 7 bases outside the gene matches. The chain's CDR3 is CAIRGHGNEKLFF. The CDR3 DNA sequence: TGTGCCATAAGGGGGCACGGGAATGAAAAACTGTTTTTT. The full variable domain, its missing parts supplied by reference TRBV28 and TRBJ1-4, is DVKVTQSSRYLVKRTGEKVFLECVQDMDHENMFWYRQDPGLGLRLIYFSYDVKMKEKGDIPEGYSVSREKKERFSLILESASTNQTSMYLCAIRGHGNEKLFFGSGTQLSVL.

The chain couples TRBV7-9 to TRBJ2-2; a possible D gene is TRBD1 (6 bases). CDR3 length: 16 residues. V lost 5 bases and J 0 bases, leaving 13 bases between the germline ends. CDR1 is SEHNR and CDR2 is FQNEAQ in the germline V gene (reference sequence). CDR3 region: CASSNRDNSNTGELFF. In DNA form, the CDR3 reads TGTGCCAGCAGCAATAGGGACAATTCGAACACCGGGGAGCTGTTTTTT.

The V gene is TRBV29-1, the J gene TRBJ2-5; the D is unclear. The CDR3 runs to 12 residues. The V gene lost 8 bases and the J gene lost 5 bases, with 15 bases spanning the gap. Germline lookup yields CDR1 SQVTM and CDR2 ANQGSEA. This chain's CDR3 is CSFLVGRETQYF. The CDR3 DNA reads TGCAGCTTCCTGGTGGGTCGGGAGACCCAGTACTTC.

J is TRBJ2-7 and V is TRBV23-1, with TRBD2 identical over 7 bases. TRBV23-1 is flagged as an ORF with uncertain function. After removal of 0 bases from V and 3 bases from J, the junction contained 2 bases not matched to a gene. The CDR3 covers 14 residues. CDR3 coding DNA: TGCGCCAGCAGTCAATCGACTAGCTTCTACGAGCAGTACTTC. Translated, it gives CASSQSTSFYEQYF.

The chain carries TRBV2 and TRBJ2-3; 7 bases are a match to TRBD2. Trimming took 1 base from V and 1 from J; bases not matched to a gene: 2. CDR1 and CDR2 from the germline V gene are SNHLY and FYNNEI. This CDR3 region has 15 residues. The CDR3 coding sequence is TGTGCCAGCAGTGAAGAAGGACTAGGCACAGATACGCAGTATTTT. Protein: CASSEEGLGTDTQYF. Full variable domain (rest looked up from reference TRBV2 and TRBJ2-3): EPEVTQTPSHQVTQMGQEVILRCVPISNHLYFYWYRQILGQKVEFLVSFYNNEISEKSEIFDDQFSVERPDGSNFTLKIRSTKLEDSAMYFCASSEEGLGTDTQYFGPGTRLTVL.